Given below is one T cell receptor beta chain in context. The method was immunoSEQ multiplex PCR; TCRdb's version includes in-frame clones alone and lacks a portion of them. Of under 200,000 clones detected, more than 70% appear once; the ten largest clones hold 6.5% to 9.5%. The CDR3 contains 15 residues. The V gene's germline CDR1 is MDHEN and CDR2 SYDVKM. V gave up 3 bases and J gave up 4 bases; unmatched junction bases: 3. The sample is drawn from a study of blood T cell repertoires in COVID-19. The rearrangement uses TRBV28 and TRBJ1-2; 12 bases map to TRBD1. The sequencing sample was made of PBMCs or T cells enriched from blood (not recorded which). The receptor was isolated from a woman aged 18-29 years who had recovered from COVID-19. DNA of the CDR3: TGTGCCAGCAGTTTGGGGACAGGGGGCTTCTATGGCTACACCTTC. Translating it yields CASSLGTGGFYGYTF.